Listed below are T cell receptor beta chains from one sample, sequenced in a study of shared clonotypes between healthy human individuals. Only in-frame clones appear in the TCRdb table, and some are missing; sequencing was by immunoSEQ multiplex PCR. In the table there are about 2.1 million clones, 93% of which are singletons. The sequenced sample was naive CD8+ T cells from PBMCs. Every receptor here comes from a man aged 18 to 30 in good health. Some clones in this sample may be carry-over from other donors' samples. The CDR3 runs from the conserved cysteine through the conserved F or W. The order of the fields is D gene, V gene, J gene, clone size, CDR3 DNA, CDR3 protein. D genes are given only for firm matches. Not every row has a clone size; where given, it reads once, few, many or a size class.

>TRBD2|TRBV6-1|TRBJ2-3|.
TGTGCCAGCAGTGTCCGACTAGCGGGAGAGTACACAGATACGCAGTATTTT
CASSVRLAGEYTDTQYF
>.|TRBV27|TRBJ1-5|.
TGTGCCAGCAGTCCCATCCCCCTTTATAGCAATCAGCCCCAGCATTTT
CASSPIPLYSNQPQHF
>.|TRBV27|TRBJ2-7|.
TGTGCCAGCAGTTTATTCGGAAACTCCTACGAGCAGTACTTC
CASSLFGNSYEQYF
>TRBD2|TRBV2|TRBJ2-2|once
TGTGCCAGCAGTGGACTAGCGGGGAACACCGGGGAGCTGTTTTTT
CASSGLAGNTGELFF
>TRBD1|TRBV7-2|TRBJ2-1|.
TGTGCCAGCAGCCTACCTGAGGACAGGTTACTCTACAATGAGCAGTTCTTC
CASSLPEDRLLYNEQFF
>.|TRBV19|TRBJ2-2|.
TGTGCCAGTAGTATTTGGGGTAGCACCGGGGAGCTGTTTTTT
CASSIWGSTGELFF
>.|TRBV6-1|TRBJ2-3|.
TGTGCCAGCAGTGAAGTAGGCACCTCAGATACGCAGTATTTT
CASSEVGTSDTQYF
>TRBD2|TRBV10-3|TRBJ2-1|.
TGTGCCATCAGTGAGTCCTTGCGGGAGCTGGCCTACAATGAGCAGTTCTTC
CAISESLRELAYNEQFF
>.|TRBV9|TRBJ2-1|.
TGTGCCAGCAGCCCATCCAGGGTGAATGAGCAGTTCTTC
CASSPSRVNEQFF
>TRBD2|TRBV27|TRBJ2-5|.
TGTGCCAGCAGTCCCTGGACTAGCGGGAGGGCCGGGGAGACCCAGTACTTC
CASSPWTSGRAGETQYF
>TRBD1|TRBV4-1|TRBJ2-7|.
TGCGCCAGCAGCCAGACACAGGGGTCCCACGAGCAGTACTTC
CASSQTQGSHEQYF
>.|TRBV5-6|TRBJ2-5|.
TGTGCCAGCAGCCAGGGTGGTATAGGGGGGGAGACCCAGTACTTC
CASSQGGIGGETQYF
>.|TRBV7-9|TRBJ1-5|.
TGTGCCAGCTGGGGGGAGAGCGGGCCCCAGCATTTT
CASWGESGPQHF
>.|TRBV9|TRBJ2-3|.
TGTGCCAGCAGCGCACATACAGTATCTAGCACAGATACGCAGTATTTT
CASSAHTVSSTDTQYF
>.|TRBV4-2|TRBJ2-7|.
TGTGCCAGCAGCCAAGGGCAAATGGTTGGCGAGCAGTACTTC
CASSQGQMVGEQYF
>TRBD2|TRBV9|TRBJ2-6|.
TGTGCCAGCAAGAATGGACTAGCGGGAGCTGGGGCCAACGTCCTGACTTTC
CASKNGLAGAGANVLTF
>.|TRBV7-9|TRBJ2-3|.
TGTGCCAGCAGCTTACCCGACCCTTACACAGATACGCAGTATTTT
CASSLPDPYTDTQYF
>TRBD2|TRBV7-8|TRBJ2-7|.
TGTGCCAGCAGCCCTAGCGGGAGAGCGTACTACGAGCAGTACTTC
CASSPSGRAYYEQYF
>.|TRBV5-4|TRBJ2-7|.
TGTGCCAGCAGCTTGTACCGGGGCTCCTACGAGCAGTACTTC
CASSLYRGSYEQYF
>.|TRBV4-1|TRBJ2-7|.
TGCGCCAGCAGCCACCGGCGGTCCTACGAGCAGTACTTC
CASSHRRSYEQYF
>TRBD2|TRBV9|TRBJ2-1|.
TGTGCCAGCAGCGTAGAAACTAGCGGGATGTTGCACAATGAGCAGTTCTTC
CASSVETSGMLHNEQFF
>TRBD2|TRBV15|TRBJ2-1|.
TGTGCCACCAGCAGAGATGGTGGACTAGCGGACTACAATGAGCAGTTCTTC
CATSRDGGLADYNEQFF
>TRBD2|TRBV9|TRBJ2-7|.
TGTGCCAGCAGCGCTTTTTCGAGGGTAGCGGGTTCCTACGAGCAGTACTTC
CASSAFSRVAGSYEQYF
>TRBD1|TRBV7-3|TRBJ1-1|.
TGTGCCAGCAGCCCAGTAGGGGGCCGGTCAGACACTGAAGCTTTCTTT
CASSPVGGRSDTEAFF
>TRBD1|TRBV5-6|TRBJ1-4|.
TGTGCCAGCAGCTTGGGGACAGGGGAACAAAAACTGTTTTTT
CASSLGTGEQKLFF
>.|TRBV5-6|TRBJ1-5|.
TGTGCCAGCAGCTTGGGGGCCCTTAGTCAGCCCCAGCATTTT
CASSLGALSQPQHF
>TRBD1|TRBV15|TRBJ2-2|.
TGTGCCACCAGCCTCTACAGGGGGCCGACCGGGGAGCTGTTTTTT
CATSLYRGPTGELFF
>TRBD2|TRBV5-6|TRBJ2-3|.
TGTGCCAGCAGTCGGGGGGGCACAGATACGCAGTATTTT
CASSRGGTDTQYF
>.|TRBV7-9|TRBJ1-2|.
TGTGCCAGCAGCTTAAGGACATCCGTTAACTATGGCTACACCTTC
CASSLRTSVNYGYTF
>.|TRBV28|TRBJ2-1|.
TGTGCCAGCAGTAACAATGAGCAGTTCTTC
CASSNNEQFF
>.|TRBV27|TRBJ2-5|.
TGTGCCAGCAGTTTATCGTGGCGCTGGGAGACCCAGTACTTC
CASSLSWRWETQYF
>.|TRBV27|TRBJ2-3|.
TGTGCCAGCAGTTTTGGAATATCGCCGCAGTATTTT
CASSFGISPQYF
>.|TRBV27|TRBJ2-1|.
TGTGCCAGCAGTTTATCGGTCGCAAGACACAATGAGCAGTTCTTC
CASSLSVARHNEQFF
>.|TRBV9|TRBJ2-3|once
TGTGCCAGCAGCGTAAAGGGTACAGATACGCAGTATTTT
CASSVKGTDTQYF
>TRBD1|TRBV2|TRBJ2-7|once
TGTGCCAGCAGTGAGTACAGGGGGCATTACGAGCAGTACTTC
CASSEYRGHYEQYF
>.|TRBV29-1|TRBJ2-2|.
TGCAGCGCATTGGGCACCGGGGAGCTGTTTTTT
CSALGTGELFF
>.|TRBV7-9|TRBJ2-1|.
TGTGCCAGCAGCCCGATGGACAGTTACACCTCCTACAATGAGCAGTTCTTC
CASSPMDSYTSYNEQFF
>TRBD1|TRBV7-9|TRBJ1-1|.
TGTGCCAGCAGCCCTCCTTATTGGTTAAATGGACAGGAGAACACTGAAGCTTTCTTT
CASSPPYWLNGQENTEAFF
>.|TRBV6-5|TRBJ2-2|.
TGTGCCAGCAACCCAAGCGGCCGGAGAGGGGGGGAGCTGTTTTTT
CASNPSGRRGGELFF
>.|TRBV9|TRBJ2-2|.
TGTGCCAGCAGCGTAGTTGGCCCTACGTCGACAGGGAACACCGGGGAGCTGTTTTTT
CASSVVGPTSTGNTGELFF
>.|TRBV9|TRBJ2-1|.
TGTGCCAGCAGCAAAAGGGGAGACAATGAGCAGTTCTTC
CASSKRGDNEQFF
>.|TRBV6-1|TRBJ1-5|.
TGTGCCAGCAGTGAAGCGAGGATCAGGGATATCGGCCATAGCAATCAGCCCCAGCATTTT
CASSEARIRDIGHSNQPQHF
>.|TRBV10-3|TRBJ2-2|.
TGTGCCATCAGGGACAGTCCAACTTCGAACACCGGGGAGCTGTTTTTT
CAIRDSPTSNTGELFF
>TRBD1|TRBV5-6|TRBJ1-4|.
TGTGCCAGCAGCATGGGACAGGGCGTATCAAAACTGTTTTTT
CASSMGQGVSKLFF
>.|TRBV7-8|TRBJ1-1|.
TGTGCCAGCAGCCCCAGCGGTCGTGGGGGGACGAACACTGAAGCTTTCTTT
CASSPSGRGGTNTEAFF
>.|TRBV27|TRBJ2-2|.
TGTGCCAGCAGATTGGGCCCCGGGGCGAACACCGGGGAGCTGTTTTTT
CASRLGPGANTGELFF
>.|TRBV5-5|TRBJ1-2|.
TGTGCCAGCAGCTTGACTTCTGGGAGATTGGCTTTAGGCTATGGCTACACCTTC
CASSLTSGRLALGYGYTF
>.|TRBV4-1|TRBJ2-2|.
TGCGCCAGCAGTCTTGAGGGCAGGGCTGGCGGGGAGCTGTTTTTT
CASSLEGRAGGELFF
>.|TRBV5-4|TRBJ2-5|.
TGTGCCAGCAGCTTGGACGAGGTCGAGACCCAGTACTTC
CASSLDEVETQYF
>.|TRBV19|TRBJ1-2|.
TGTGCCAGTAGTGCCTGGGCGGAGATCTATGGCTACACCTTC
CASSAWAEIYGYTF
>.|TRBV5-6|TRBJ2-1|.
TGTGCCAGCAGCCCGGGGCAGGGGCTTGAGCAGTTCTTC
CASSPGQGLEQFF
>.|TRBV27|TRBJ1-5|.
TGTGCCAGCAGTTTAGTGTCGGCGGGTCAGCCCCAGCATTTT
CASSLVSAGQPQHF